The TCR beta chain under discussion was sequenced for a study of cytomegalovirus exposure and HLA in healthy donors. Study conclusions and caveats: Despite most TCR sequences being rare, some public TCRs occurred in many donors.

The PCR had 60 Vbeta and 13 Jbeta primers. Sequencing was performed with immunoSEQ multiplex PCR; in TCRdb, only in-frame clones are kept and a portion is missing. Here the sample spans 160,000 or so clones, 80% being singletons. The germline gives CDR1 KGHSH, CDR2 LQKENI. The CDR3 sequence is 13 residues long. V shed 5 bases and J 7 bases; nucleotides not matched to a gene: 4. Concerning this clone: Its target is unknown.

The chain is built from TRBV18 and TRBJ2-1; 8 bases agree with TRBD1. Sequenced input: PBMCs. The sequence was collected from a male donor in good health and CMV-seropositive. CDR3 in DNA: TGTGCCAGCTCAAAGGACAGGGAGAATGAGCAGTTCTTC. Its protein product is CASSKDRENEQFF.